This T cell receptor (beta chain) was identified during a study of naive and memory T cell subsets. On this clonotype: As yet, its antigen is unknown.

Whole-study findings and limits: Especially in CD8 cells, naive repertoires contained a few larger clonotypes, possibly CD45RA-re-expressing memory cells.

Per the germline V gene, CDR1 is LNHNV and CDR2 is YYDKDF (reference sequence). The CDR3 loop spans 13 amino acids. Trimming cost V 5 bases and J 8 bases; bases outside gene matches: 6. The beta constant-region primer was an equimolar mix of two oligonucleotides covering TRBC1 and TRBC2. Ligated cDNA was amplified by four rounds of PCR with nested alpha and beta constant-region primers and SP2. Via MiXCR, TCRdb re-called the UMI-ligation and nested PCR reads, giving one row per CDR3 protein. Of around 160,000 distinct CDR3 sequences listed, over 20% were seen once; the top ten hold less than 0.13%. V and J are TRBV15 and TRBJ2-1, with TRBD2 identical over 7 bases. This TCR was recovered from a human donor in good health. Sequencing was performed on naive CD4+ T cells from blood. CDR3 protein: CATSLREFYEQFF. CDR3 bases: TGTGCCACCAGCTTGCGGGAGTTCTATGAGCAGTTCTTC.